This TCR beta chain comes out of a study of T cell changes during pregnancy in multiple sclerosis. Germline V gives CDR1 MNHEY, CDR2 SMNVEV (reference sequence). This CDR3 has 16 residues. J lost 3 bases, V lost 2 bases, and 7 bases had no gene match. TCRdb's table, derived via immunoSEQ multiplex PCR, lists solely in-frame clones and lacks some. Of some 64,000 clones listed, around 91% are singletons. This sequence joins TRBV27 and TRBJ2-1; 7 nucleotides line up with TRBD2. The material was peripheral blood, obtained in the second trimester of pregnancy. The sequence came from a female donor in good health, enrolled as a control in a pregnancy study. The CDR3 here is CASSLGSLADYNEQFF. As DNA, the CDR3 is TGTGCCAGCAGTTTAGGTTCCCTAGCGGACTACAATGAGCAGTTCTTC.